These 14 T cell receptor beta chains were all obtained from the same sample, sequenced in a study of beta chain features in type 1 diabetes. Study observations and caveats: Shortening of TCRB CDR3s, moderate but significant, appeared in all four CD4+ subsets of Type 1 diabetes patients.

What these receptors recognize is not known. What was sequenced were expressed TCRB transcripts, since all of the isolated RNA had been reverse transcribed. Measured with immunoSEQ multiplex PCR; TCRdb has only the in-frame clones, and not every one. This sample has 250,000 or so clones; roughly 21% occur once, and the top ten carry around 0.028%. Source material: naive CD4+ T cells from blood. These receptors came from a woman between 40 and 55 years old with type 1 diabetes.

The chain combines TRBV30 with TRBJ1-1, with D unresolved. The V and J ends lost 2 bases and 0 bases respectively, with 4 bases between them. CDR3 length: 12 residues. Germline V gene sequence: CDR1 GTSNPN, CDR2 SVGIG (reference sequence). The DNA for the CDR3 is TGTGCCTGGAGTCCGGTGAACACTGAAGCTTTCTTT. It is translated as CAWSPVNTEAFF.

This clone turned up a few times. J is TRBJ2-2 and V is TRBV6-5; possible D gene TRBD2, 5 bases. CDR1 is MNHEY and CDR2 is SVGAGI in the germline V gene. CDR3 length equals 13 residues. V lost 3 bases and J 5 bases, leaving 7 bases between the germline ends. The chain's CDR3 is CASSYRETGELFF. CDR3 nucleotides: TGTGCCAGCAGTTATCGGGAAACCGGGGAGCTGTTTTTT.

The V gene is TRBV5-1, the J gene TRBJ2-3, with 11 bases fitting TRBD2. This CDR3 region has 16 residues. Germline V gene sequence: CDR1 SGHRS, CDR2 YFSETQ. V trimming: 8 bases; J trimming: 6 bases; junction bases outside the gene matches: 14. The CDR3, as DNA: TGCGCCAGTCACCCCCAGCCTAGCGGGGGGCGCGATACGCAGTATTTT. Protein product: CASHPQPSGGRDTQYF.

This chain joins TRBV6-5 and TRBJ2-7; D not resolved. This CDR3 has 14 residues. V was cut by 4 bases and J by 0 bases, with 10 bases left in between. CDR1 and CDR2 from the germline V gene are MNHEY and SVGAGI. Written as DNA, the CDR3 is TGTGCCAGCAGTTTAGCTCCTGCCTCCTACGAGCAGTACTTC. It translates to CASSLAPASYEQYF.

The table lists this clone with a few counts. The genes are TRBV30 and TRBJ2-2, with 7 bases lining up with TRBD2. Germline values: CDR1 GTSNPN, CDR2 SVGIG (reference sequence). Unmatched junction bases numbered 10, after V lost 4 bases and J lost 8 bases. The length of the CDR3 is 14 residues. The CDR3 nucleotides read TGTGCCTGGATTCGGGCGGGAGCTCCTGGGGAGCTGTTTTTT. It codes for CAWIRAGAPGELFF.

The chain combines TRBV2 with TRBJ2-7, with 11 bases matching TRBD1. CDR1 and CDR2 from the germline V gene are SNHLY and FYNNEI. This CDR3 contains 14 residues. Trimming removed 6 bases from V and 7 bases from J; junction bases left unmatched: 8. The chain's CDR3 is CASSRDRGTGEQYF. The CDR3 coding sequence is TGTGCCAGCAGCCGGGACAGGGGGACGGGGGAGCAGTACTTC.

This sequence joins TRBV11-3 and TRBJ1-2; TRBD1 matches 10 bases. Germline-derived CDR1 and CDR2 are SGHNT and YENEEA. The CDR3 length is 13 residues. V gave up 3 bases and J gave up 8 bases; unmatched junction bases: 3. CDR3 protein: CASSLGQGLGYTF. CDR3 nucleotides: TGTGCCAGCAGCTTGGGACAGGGGCTGGGCTACACCTTC.

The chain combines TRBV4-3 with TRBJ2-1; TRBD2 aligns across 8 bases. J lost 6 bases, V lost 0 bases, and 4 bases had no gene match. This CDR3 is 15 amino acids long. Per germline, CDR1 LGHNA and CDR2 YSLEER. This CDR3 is CASSQEAGVGNEQFF. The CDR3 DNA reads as TGCGCCAGCAGCCAAGAAGCGGGGGTGGGCAATGAGCAGTTCTTC.

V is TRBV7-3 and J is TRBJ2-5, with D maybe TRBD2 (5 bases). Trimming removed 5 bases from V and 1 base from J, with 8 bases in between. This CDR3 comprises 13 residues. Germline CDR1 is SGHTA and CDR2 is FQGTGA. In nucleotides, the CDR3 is TGTGCCAGCAGCCGAGGGTCCCAAGAGACCCAGTACTTC. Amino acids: CASSRGSQETQYF.

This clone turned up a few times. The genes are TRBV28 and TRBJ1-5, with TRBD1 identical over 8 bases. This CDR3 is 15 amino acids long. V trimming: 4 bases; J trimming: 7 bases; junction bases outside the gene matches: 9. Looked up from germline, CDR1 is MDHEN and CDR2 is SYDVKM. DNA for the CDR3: TGTGCCAGCAGTTCTCGACAGGGGATACGACAGCCCCAGCATTTT. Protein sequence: CASSSRQGIRQPQHF.

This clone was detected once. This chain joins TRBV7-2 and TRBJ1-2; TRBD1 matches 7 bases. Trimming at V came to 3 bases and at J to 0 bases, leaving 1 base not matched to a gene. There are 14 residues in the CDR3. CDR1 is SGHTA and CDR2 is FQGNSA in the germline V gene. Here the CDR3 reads CASSFGQANYGYTF. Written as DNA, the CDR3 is TGTGCCAGCAGCTTTGGACAGGCTAACTATGGCTACACCTTC.

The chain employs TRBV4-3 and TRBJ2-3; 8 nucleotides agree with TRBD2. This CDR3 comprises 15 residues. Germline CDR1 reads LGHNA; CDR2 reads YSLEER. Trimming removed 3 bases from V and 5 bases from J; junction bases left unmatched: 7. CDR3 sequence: CASSQTAGEIDTQYF. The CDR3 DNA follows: TGCGCCAGCAGCCAGACAGCGGGAGAAATAGATACGCAGTATTTT.

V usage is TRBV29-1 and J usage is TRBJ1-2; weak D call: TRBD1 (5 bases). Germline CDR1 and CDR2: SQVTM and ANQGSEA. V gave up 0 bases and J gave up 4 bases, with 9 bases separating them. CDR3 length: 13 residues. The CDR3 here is CSVEDDSFYGYTF. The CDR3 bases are TGCAGCGTTGAAGATGACAGCTTCTATGGCTACACCTTC.

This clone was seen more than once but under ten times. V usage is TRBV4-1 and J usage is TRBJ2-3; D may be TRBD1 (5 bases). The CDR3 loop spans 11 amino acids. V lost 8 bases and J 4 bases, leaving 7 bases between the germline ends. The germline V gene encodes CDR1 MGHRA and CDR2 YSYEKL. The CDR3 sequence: CASAGSDTQYF. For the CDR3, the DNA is TGCGCCAGCGCAGGGTCAGATACGCAGTATTTT.